This T cell receptor beta chain was found in a study of blood T cell repertoires in COVID-19. The wider study: Acute and convalescent COVID-19 samples came from the United States, Italy and Spain. Sources were T cells, B-cell-depleted T cells, or PBMCs; the material itself was cDNA or gDNA.

TCRdb's copy holds only in-frame clones and misses some; the assay was immunoSEQ multiplex PCR. The sample has about 68,000 clones; roughly three quarters are singletons. Germline CDR1 SGHTA, CDR2 FQGTGA. The CDR3 runs to 15 residues. V lost 4 bases, J lost 5 bases, and 6 bases stayed unmatched. V is TRBV7-3 and J is TRBJ2-2, with TRBD1 matching over 8 bases. The sequenced material came from peripheral blood. This receptor was taken from a human donor in a cohort sampled during active COVID-19. CDR3 in DNA: TGTGCCAGCAGCTCCGACAGGGGTGGTACCGGGGAGCTGTTTTTT. Residues: CASSSDRGGTGELFF.